This TCR beta chain was sequenced in a study of shared clonotypes between healthy human individuals. Study at large: There were three CD4 naive, three CD4 memory, two CD8 naive and one CD8 memory plates per donor.

Assay execution proceeded at the deep level. The table came from immunoSEQ multiplex PCR; TCRdb's copy has only in-frame clones and leaves some out. The sample includes 550,000 to 600,000 clones, roughly 98% of them seen just once. Only CD45RO-negative cells positively selected for CCR7 counted as naive CD8 cells, so terminally differentiated effector memory CD45RA+ cells were excluded. CDR3 length equals 13 residues. V dropped 2 bases and J dropped 2 bases, with 7 bases sitting between them. Germline V gene data show CDR1 as MNHEY and CDR2 as SVGAGI. This chain joins TRBV6-5 and TRBJ2-7; D may correspond to TRBD1 or TRBD2 (5 bases each). Sequenced input: naive CD8+ T cells sorted from blood. This TCR derives from a young man in good health. CDR3 in amino acids: CASSYRDPYEQYF. CDR3 sequence (DNA): TGTGCCAGCAGTTACCGGGACCCCTACGAGCAGTACTTC.